This record concerns one T cell receptor beta chain sequence. What it recognizes is unknown. V was shortened by 4 bases and J by 8 bases, with 9 bases between the two germline ends. The CDR3 has 11 residues. CDR1 and CDR2 (germline): SGDLS, YYNGEE. Of the isolated RNA, all was reverse transcribed, and so the sequenced material was expressed TCRB transcripts. Assay used: immunoSEQ multiplex PCR; TCRdb lists only in-frame clones, some missing. In the table there are over 300,000 clones, approximately 9.9% of which are singletons. The data were taken from a study of beta chain features in type 1 diabetes. Study observations and caveats: A potential PCR bias toward shorter templates would be equal in patient and control samples. The study found moderately but significantly shorter TCRB CDR3s in all four CD4+ subsets of Type 1 diabetes patients.

This TCR came from a man in his thirties or forties with type 1 diabetes. The specimen sequenced was central memory CD4+ T cells from blood. The V gene is TRBV9, the J gene TRBJ1-2, with unresolved D. The CDR3: CASSNFGGYTF. The CDR3 nucleotides are TGTGCCAGCAGCAACTTTGGAGGCTACACCTTC.